Presented here are 20 T cell receptor beta chains from one specimen sequenced in a study of T cell repertoires in aging, cancer and after chemotherapy. A mixed TRB-A/B primer pool amplified rearranged TRB by multiplex touch-down PCR. TCRdb redid the calling of the multiplex PCR reads with MiXCR, one entry per CDR3 protein. Of about 930 distinct CDR3 sequences listed, roughly a quarter are singletons. Amplification of TCR beta used genomic DNA extracted from peripheral blood. The sequenced sample consisted of blood. Receptor source: a human donor with a solid tumor.

Notes on this clonotype: Relative to the germline gene, one junction end is altered; a read error may explain this. The chain combines TRBV6-6 with TRBJ2-4; weak D call: TRBD2 (6 bases). The CDR3 extends over 14 amino acids. Germline V gene sequence: CDR1 MNHNY, CDR2 SVGAGI (reference sequence). In nucleotides, the CDR3 is TGTGCCAGCAGTCTTACGGGAGCCAAAAACAATCAGTACTTC. The encoded protein is CASSLTGAKNNQYF.

To note about this clonotype: A much bigger clone sits one base away, suggesting this may be a read error. The chain combines TRBV11-1 with TRBJ2-1; no definite D call. CDR3 length: 13 amino acids. V was shortened by 5 bases and J by 8 bases, with 13 bases between the two germline ends. CDR1 is SGHAT and CDR2 is FQDESV in the germline V gene (reference sequence). The CDR3 loop is CASSVEFGYEQFF. In DNA form, the CDR3 reads TGTGCCAGCAGCGTAGAATTCGGGTATGAGCAGTTCTTC.

This chain joins TRBV20-1 and TRBJ2-5; a weak D match, TRBD2 (6 bases). Germline V gene data show CDR1 as DFQATT and CDR2 as SNEGSKA (reference sequence). V was clipped by 1 base and J by 5 bases, with 14 bases between them. The CDR3 totals 14 residues. DNA of the CDR3: TGCAGTGCTAGAGCCCCTAGCGAGGGCGAGACCCAGTACTTC. Amino acids: CSARAPSEGETQYF.

A remark on this clonotype: A much larger clone differs from this one at a single base, so this may be a read error. The CDR3 nucleotides are TGTGCCAGCAGTACTCAGCGGGAGACTTACACCGGGGAGCAGTTTTTT. Its translation is CASSTQRETYTGEQFF. The rearrangement uses TRBV6-2 or TRBV6-3 and TRBJ2-2, with 8 bases lining up with TRBD2. Germline-derived CDR1 and CDR2 are MNHEY and SVGEGT. This CDR3 contains 16 residues.

The chain combines TRBV6-6 with TRBJ1-3; TRBD1 agrees at 9 bases. CDR1 is MNHNY and CDR2 is SVGAGI in the germline V gene (reference sequence). Unmatched junction bases numbered 4, after V lost 3 bases and J lost 4 bases. This CDR3 is built from 15 residues. The DNA of the CDR3 is TGTGCCAGCAGTTATGGACAGGGGCTAGGAAACACCATATATTTT. This codes for CASSYGQGLGNTIYF.

The genes are TRBV6-2 or TRBV6-3 and TRBJ1-5; 7 bases agree with TRBD1. The V segment lost 4 bases and the J segment 6 bases; nucleotides outside the gene matches: 9. The length of the CDR3 is 15 residues. CDR1 is MNHEY and CDR2 is SVGEGT in the germline V gene. CDR3 amino acids: CASSWGTAGAQPQHF. The CDR3 DNA follows: TGTGCCAGCAGTTGGGGGACAGCCGGCGCTCAGCCCCAGCATTTT.

The sample holds a few counts of this clonotype. The genes are TRBV7-6 and TRBJ1-1; tentative D call: TRBD1 (6 bases). The CDR3 consists of 16 residues. Germline loops: CDR1 SGHVS, CDR2 FNYEAQ. V lost 1 base and J 0 bases, leaving 12 bases between the germline ends. The CDR3 region is CASSLGGRNLNTEAFF. The CDR3 DNA is TGTGCCAGCAGCTTAGGGGGGCGGAACCTGAACACTGAAGCTTTCTTT.

The genes are TRBV5-1 and TRBJ2-3; 10 bases match TRBD1. This CDR3 is built from 16 residues. Per the germline V gene, CDR1 is SGHRS and CDR2 is YFSETQ. J lost 4 bases, V lost 3 bases, and 8 bases had no gene match. The CDR3, as DNA: TGCGCCAGCAGCTGGGGGACAGGGGCGGTGGCAGATACGCAGTATTTT. Encoded protein: CASSWGTGAVADTQYF.

The rearrangement links TRBV20-1 to TRBJ1-2, with unresolved D. This CDR3 region has 13 residues. The V gene lost 2 bases and the J gene lost 2 bases, with 9 bases spanning the gap. Germline CDR1 is DFQATT and CDR2 is SNEGSKA (reference sequence). Here the CDR3 reads CSARNGRNYGYTF. The CDR3 coding sequence is TGCAGTGCTAGAAACGGAAGGAACTATGGCTACACCTTC.

A word on this clonotype: One end of the junction fails to match germline, which may point to a read error. V gene TRBV5-1 combines with J gene TRBJ2-3, with TRBD2 identical over 7 bases. The germline gives CDR1 SGHRS, CDR2 YFSETQ. The CDR3 is made up of 16 amino acids. This CDR3 reads CASSSGGVSPTDTKYF. CDR3 nucleotides: TGCGCCAGCAGCTCGGGGGGAGTCTCACCCACAGATACGAAGTATTTT.

The rearrangement joins TRBV2 to TRBJ2-1; maybe TRBD2 (6 bases). Per the germline V gene, CDR1 is SNHLY and CDR2 is FYNNEI. CDR3 length: 16 residues. Trimming took off 0 bases at V and 3 bases at J, with 12 bases between the two ends. The DNA of the CDR3 is TGTGCCAGCAGTGAAGCGGCGGGGACCTTCTACAATGAGCAGTTCTTC. Amino acid sequence: CASSEAAGTFYNEQFF.

In its sample, this clonotype ranks as large. The chain employs TRBV19 and TRBJ2-7; the match to TRBD2 covers 11 bases. In germline, CDR1 is LNHDA, CDR2 SQIVND (reference sequence). J was trimmed by 5 bases and V by 3 bases; bases with no gene match: 6. The CDR3 extends over 15 amino acids. The CDR3 sequence is CASSITSGSLNEQYF. The CDR3 DNA is TGTGCCAGTAGTATCACTAGCGGGAGTCTGAACGAGCAGTACTTC.

The chain joins TRBV5-1 to TRBJ2-3, with 8 nucleotides matching TRBD2. CDR3 size: 15 residues. J was trimmed by 1 base and V by 5 bases; bases with no gene match: 6. The germline CDR1 and CDR2 sequences are SGHRS and YFSETQ. The CDR3 spells CASRLRRGGTDTQYF. The DNA for the CDR3 is TGCGCCAGCAGGCTCCGGCGGGGGGGCACAGATACGCAGTATTTT.

The chain has TRBV19 and TRBJ1-4; D is perhaps TRBD1 (5 bases). V was cut by 7 bases and J by 8 bases, with 20 bases left in between. Germline V gene lookup returns CDR1 LNHDA and CDR2 SQIVND (reference sequence). There are 15 residues in the CDR3. The CDR3 DNA is TGTGCCAGTAAAGGAGGGACGGGGACCTTAGAAAAACTGTTTTTT. Residues: CASKGGTGTLEKLFF.

This clonotype was seen a handful of times. This chain joins TRBV20-1 and TRBJ2-1; TRBD2 matches at 11 bases. The junction had 11 bases not matched to a gene; V was cut back by 6 bases and J by 7 bases. In germline, CDR1 is DFQATT, CDR2 SNEGSKA (reference sequence). The CDR3 contains 15 residues. DNA of the CDR3: TGCAGTGCCTTCGGGGGGAGACTAGCGGGGAATGAGCAGTTCTTC. Amino acids: CSAFGGRLAGNEQFF.

The sample holds a few counts of this clonotype. V usage is TRBV6-5 and J usage is TRBJ2-3; D unresolved. Germline CDR1 MNHEY, CDR2 SVGAGI. Trimming removed 6 bases at V and 0 bases at J, with 4 bases between. This CDR3 region has 12 residues. The CDR3 DNA reads as TGTGCCAGCAGCCGCAGCACAGATACGCAGTATTTT. It translates to CASSRSTDTQYF.

The J gene is TRBJ1-3, the V gene TRBV28, with a possible D match to TRBD1 (6 bases). Germline V gives CDR1 MDHEN, CDR2 SYDVKM. V gave up 3 bases and J gave up 0 bases, with 6 bases separating them. CDR3 length: 14 amino acids. CDR3 sequence (DNA): TGTGCCAGCAGTTTGACAGGCTCTGGAAACACCATATATTTT. Amino acids: CASSLTGSGNTIYF.

The chain uses TRBV5-4 and TRBJ2-7, with 7 bases lining up with TRBD2. Per the germline V gene, CDR1 is SGHNT and CDR2 is YYREEE (reference sequence). The CDR3 loop spans 14 amino acids. V lost 2 bases to trimming and J lost 0 bases; unmatched junction nucleotides: 2. The CDR3 nucleotides are TGTGCCAGCAGCTTAGCGGGATCCTCCTACGAGCAGTACTTC. Translating it yields CASSLAGSSYEQYF.

Worth noting for this clonotype: A much more abundant neighbour one base away suggests this may be a read error. J is TRBJ1-4 and V is TRBV6-5, with no clear D. Per germline, CDR1 MNHEY and CDR2 SVGAGI. Trimming took 5 bases from V and 2 from J, leaving 12 bases between them. This CDR3 has 15 amino acids. CDR3 loop: CASSDQPGTNEKLFF. The CDR3, as DNA: TGTGCCAGCAGTGACCAACCCGGGACTAATGAAAAACTGTTTTTT.

This clonotype qualifies as large (0.1 to 1%). This sequence joins TRBV19 and TRBJ1-4, with D unclear. This CDR3 spans 15 amino acids. V lost 5 bases, J lost 0 bases, and 10 bases lay in between. Germline V CDR1 and CDR2: LNHDA, SQIVND (reference sequence). CDR3 nucleotides: TGTGCCAGTAGTTCCAGGATGGCAACTAATGAAAAACTGTTTTTT. Its translation is CASSSRMATNEKLFF. Filled out from reference TRBV19 and TRBJ1-4, the complete variable domain reads DGGITQSPKYLFRKEGQNVTLSCEQNLNHDAMYWYRQDPGQGLRLIYYSQIVNDFQKGDIAEGYSVSREKKESFPLTVTSAQKNPTAFYLCASSSRMATNEKLFFGSGTQLSVL.